This T cell receptor (beta chain) came from a study of metastatic and nonmetastatic thyroid tumors. Study in general: Comparison of repertoires was carried out across blood and tumor or nodule tissue from malignant and benign thyroid patients. Broader study findings: Malignant tumors reportedly showed significantly higher TCR beta diversity than benign nodules in both blood and tumor.

This clone was counted between two and nine times. Its antigen is undetermined. Original handling: CDR3 differences across clinicopathological groups were used to build a distant-metastasis classifier for papillary thyroid cancer. TCRdb re-processed the PCR reads through MiXCR. V and J calls and clone size were set by TCRdb, not the authors. The sample has about 4,100 clones, about 33% seen once; the top ten hold 27%. Thyroid surgery was performed in patients who had received no treatment beforehand. The CDR3 covers 13 residues. With V trimmed by 5 bases and J by 5 bases, 3 bases remained unmatched. The material sequenced was adjacent normal tissue. V and J are TRBV12-3 or TRBV12-4 and TRBJ2-1; 7 bases match TRBD1. The clonotype comes from a male donor with papillary thyroid cancer or a benign thyroid nodule (not recorded which). Some clones in this sample may be carry-over from other donors' samples. The chain's CDR3 is CASSQGVNNEQFF. CDR3 nucleotide sequence: TGTGCCAGCAGTCAGGGGGTAAACAATGAGCAGTTCTTC.